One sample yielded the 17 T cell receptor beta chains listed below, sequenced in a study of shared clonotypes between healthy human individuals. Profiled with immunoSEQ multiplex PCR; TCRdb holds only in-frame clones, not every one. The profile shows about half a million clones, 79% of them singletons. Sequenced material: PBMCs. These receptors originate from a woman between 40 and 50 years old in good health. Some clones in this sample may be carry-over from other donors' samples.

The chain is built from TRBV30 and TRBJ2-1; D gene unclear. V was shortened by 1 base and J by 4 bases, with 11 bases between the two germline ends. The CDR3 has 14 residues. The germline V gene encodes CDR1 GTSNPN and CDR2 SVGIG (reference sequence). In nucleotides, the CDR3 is TGTGCCTGGAGTGGAACTGCTGGATACAATGAGCAGTTCTTC. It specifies CAWSGTAGYNEQFF.

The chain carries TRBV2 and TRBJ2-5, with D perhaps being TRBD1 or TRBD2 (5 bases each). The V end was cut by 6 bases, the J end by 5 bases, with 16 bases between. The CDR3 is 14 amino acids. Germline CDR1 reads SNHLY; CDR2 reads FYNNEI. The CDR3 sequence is CASSRVGVGETQYF. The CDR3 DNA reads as TGTGCCAGCAGCCGGGTGGGGGTAGGGGAGACCCAGTACTTC.

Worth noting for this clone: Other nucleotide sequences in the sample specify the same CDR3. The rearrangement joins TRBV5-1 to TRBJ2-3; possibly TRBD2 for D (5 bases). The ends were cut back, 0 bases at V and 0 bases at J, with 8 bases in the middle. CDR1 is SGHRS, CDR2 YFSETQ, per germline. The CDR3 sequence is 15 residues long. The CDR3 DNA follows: TGCGCCAGCAGCTTGGCGGGGTCCAGCACAGATACGCAGTATTTT. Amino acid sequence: CASSLAGSSTDTQYF.

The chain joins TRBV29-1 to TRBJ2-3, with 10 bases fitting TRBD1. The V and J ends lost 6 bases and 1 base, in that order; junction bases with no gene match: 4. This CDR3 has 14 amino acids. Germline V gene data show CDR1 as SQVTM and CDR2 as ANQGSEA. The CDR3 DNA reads TGCAGCGTGGGGACAGGGGTGGGCACAGATACGCAGTATTTT. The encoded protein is CSVGTGVGTDTQYF.

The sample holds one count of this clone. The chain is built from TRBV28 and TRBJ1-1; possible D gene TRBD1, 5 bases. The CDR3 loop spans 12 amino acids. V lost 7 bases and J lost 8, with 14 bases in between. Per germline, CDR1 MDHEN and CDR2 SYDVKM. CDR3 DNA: TGTGCCAGCAATATCCCCCAGGGAGAAGCTTTCTTT. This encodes CASNIPQGEAFF.

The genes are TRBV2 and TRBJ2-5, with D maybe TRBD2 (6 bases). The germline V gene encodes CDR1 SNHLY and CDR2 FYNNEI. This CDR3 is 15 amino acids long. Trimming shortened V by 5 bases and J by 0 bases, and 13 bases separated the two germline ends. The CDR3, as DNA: TGTGCCAGCAGTACCCTAGCGATGTACCAAGAGACCCAGTACTTC. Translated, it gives CASSTLAMYQETQYF.

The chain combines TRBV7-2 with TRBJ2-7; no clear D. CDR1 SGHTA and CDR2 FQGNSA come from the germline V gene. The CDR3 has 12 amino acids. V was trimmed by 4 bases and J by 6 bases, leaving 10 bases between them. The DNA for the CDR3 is TGTGCCAGCAGCTCCGTAGGGATCGAGCAGTACTTC. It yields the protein CASSSVGIEQYF.

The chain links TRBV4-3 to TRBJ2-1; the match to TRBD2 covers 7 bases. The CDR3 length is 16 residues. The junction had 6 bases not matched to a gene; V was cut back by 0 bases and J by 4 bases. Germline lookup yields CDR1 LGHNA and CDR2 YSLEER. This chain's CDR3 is CASSQDLADVYNEQFF. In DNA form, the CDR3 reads TGCGCCAGCAGCCAAGATCTAGCGGACGTATACAATGAGCAGTTCTTC.

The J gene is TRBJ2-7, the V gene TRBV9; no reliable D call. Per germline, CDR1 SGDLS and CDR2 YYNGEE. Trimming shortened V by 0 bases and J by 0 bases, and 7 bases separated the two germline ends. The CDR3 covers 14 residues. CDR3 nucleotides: TGTGCCAGCAGCGTAGATGCTAGCTCCTACGAGCAGTACTTC. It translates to CASSVDASSYEQYF.

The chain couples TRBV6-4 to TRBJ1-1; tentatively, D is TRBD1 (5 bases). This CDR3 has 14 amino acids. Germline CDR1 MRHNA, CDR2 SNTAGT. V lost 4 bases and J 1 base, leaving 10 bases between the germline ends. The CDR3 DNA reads TGTGCCAGCAGTGCGCAGGGTGGGAACACTGAAGCTTTCTTT. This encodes CASSAQGGNTEAFF.

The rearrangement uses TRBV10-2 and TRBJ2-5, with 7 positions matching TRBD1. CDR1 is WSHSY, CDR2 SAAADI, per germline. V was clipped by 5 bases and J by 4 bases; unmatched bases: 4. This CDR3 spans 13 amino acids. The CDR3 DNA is TGCGCCAGCAGTCCTCACAGGGGAGAGACCCAGTACTTC. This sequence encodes CASSPHRGETQYF.

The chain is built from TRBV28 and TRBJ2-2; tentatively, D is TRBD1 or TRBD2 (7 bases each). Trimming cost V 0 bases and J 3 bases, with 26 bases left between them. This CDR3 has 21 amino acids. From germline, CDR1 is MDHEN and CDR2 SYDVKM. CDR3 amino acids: CASSLWSSTGIAGVDTGELFF. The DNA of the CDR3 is TGTGCCAGCAGTTTATGGTCCTCGACAGGGATCGCGGGAGTAGACACCGGGGAGCTGTTTTTT.

The chain's CDR3 is CASSQTEGNNQPQHF. CDR3 coding DNA: TGCGCCAGCAGCCAAACAGAGGGTAACAATCAGCCCCAGCATTTT. V and J are TRBV4-1 and TRBJ1-5; the D is unclear. The germline V and J ends were trimmed by 2 bases and 3 bases, with 11 bases remaining between them. From germline, CDR1 is MGHRA and CDR2 YSYEKL. The CDR3 is 15 amino acids.

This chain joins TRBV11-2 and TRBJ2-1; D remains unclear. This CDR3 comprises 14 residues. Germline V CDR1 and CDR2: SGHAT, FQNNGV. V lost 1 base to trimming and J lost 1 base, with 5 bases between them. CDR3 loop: CASSLGLSYNEQFF. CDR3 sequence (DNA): TGTGCCAGCAGCTTAGGGCTGTCCTACAATGAGCAGTTCTTC.

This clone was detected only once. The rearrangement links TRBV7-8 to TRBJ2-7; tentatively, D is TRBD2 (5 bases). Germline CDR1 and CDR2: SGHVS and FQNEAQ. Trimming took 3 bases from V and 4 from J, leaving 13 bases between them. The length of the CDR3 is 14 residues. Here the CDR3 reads CASSFRGEKYEQYF. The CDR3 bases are TGTGCCAGCAGCTTTCGGGGAGAGAAATACGAGCAGTACTTC.

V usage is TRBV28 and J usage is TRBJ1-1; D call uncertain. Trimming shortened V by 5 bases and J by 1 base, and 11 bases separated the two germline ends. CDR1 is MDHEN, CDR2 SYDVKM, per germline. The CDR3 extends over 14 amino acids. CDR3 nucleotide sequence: TGTGCCAGCAGTCTGCCCGGACCGAACACTGAAGCTTTCTTT. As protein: CASSLPGPNTEAFF.

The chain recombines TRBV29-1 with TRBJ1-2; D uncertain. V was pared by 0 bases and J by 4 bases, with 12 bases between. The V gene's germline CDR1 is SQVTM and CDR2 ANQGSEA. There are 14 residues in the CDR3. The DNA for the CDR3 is TGCAGCGTTGAAGATATATCACGAGGCTATGGCTACACCTTC. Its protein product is CSVEDISRGYGYTF.